The T cell receptor (beta chain) under discussion was sequenced for a study of blood T cell repertoires in COVID-19 (dated by TCRdb to the early 2020s). Broadly, across the study: Samples from collaborators originated in the United States, Italy and Spain and spanned both the acute and convalescent phases of COVID-19. The prospective study material was composed of cDNA or gDNA derived from T cells, B-cell-depleted T cells, or PBMCs. Deeply sampled blood TCRbeta repertoires from subjects exposed to, actively infected with, or recovered from COVID-19 were included in the dataset. The repertoires were made available in a free public database intended to serve as a resource for research on the immune response to SARS-CoV-2. Samples were obtained from the ongoing ImmuneRACE study (first 160 participants) and from 1,200 or so subjects provided by 6 global collaborators. Sample metadata almost always included a de-identified subject ID, COVID-19 status, age in years and sex. Where available, HLA class I and class II types were obtained from metadata supplied by the sample provider rather than from assay-based typing.

CDR1 SGDLS and CDR2 YYNGEE were looked up in the germline V gene. V ends up 2 bases short and J 3 bases short, with an unmatched junction base count of 3. Including cysteine and phenylalanine, the CDR3 has 17 amino acids. Just CDR3 DNA is preserved here, 51 bases in frame from base 1. As for this clone: Its antigen remains unidentified. Base qualities are missing; no much larger clone stands one base away.

The paper's findings and limits, for the study overall: How much clinical and demographic metadata was included differed by source and by participant, and the metadata was provided uncurated.

Whole blood was collected in K2EDTA tubes by collaborating institutions according to the institutions' own protocols. For TCRbeta analysis, collaborators shipped samples in one of three forms: frozen whole blood, isolated PBMCs, or DNA extracted from either of those sample types. The immunoSEQ Assay, a bias-controlled multiplex PCR, was used to amplify TCRbeta CDR3 regions from genomic DNA. Regarding the original processing steps: Nucleated cell counts per sample were estimated from amplification of reference gene primers within the assay. To quantify the absolute abundance of each unique TCRbeta CDR3 rearrangement, sequence reads were collapsed and filtered. For each sample, productive Simpson clonality was calculated as the square root of Simpson's diversity index across productive rearrangements. TCRdb stores this immuneACCESS table with in-frame sequences only. Part of the clones is absent; in the studies checked, under half of the shortfall reflects unresolved V genes, and no reason is known for the rest. V and J calls and clone size are those listed in that table; D and trimming were worked out from the DNA. Recorded for this sample are around 140,000 clones; more than 75% of them occurred a single time. 4.8% of the sample comes from the top ten.

The receptor was isolated from a human donor in a cohort sampled during active COVID-19. Source material: peripheral blood. The chain joins TRBV9 to TRBJ2-3, and TRBD2 matches 16 of the central bases. CDR3 sequence: CASSVGTSGGGTDTQYF. In nucleotide form, the sequence is TGTGCCAGCAGCGTCGGGACTAGCGGGGGGGGGACAGATACGCAGTATTTT.